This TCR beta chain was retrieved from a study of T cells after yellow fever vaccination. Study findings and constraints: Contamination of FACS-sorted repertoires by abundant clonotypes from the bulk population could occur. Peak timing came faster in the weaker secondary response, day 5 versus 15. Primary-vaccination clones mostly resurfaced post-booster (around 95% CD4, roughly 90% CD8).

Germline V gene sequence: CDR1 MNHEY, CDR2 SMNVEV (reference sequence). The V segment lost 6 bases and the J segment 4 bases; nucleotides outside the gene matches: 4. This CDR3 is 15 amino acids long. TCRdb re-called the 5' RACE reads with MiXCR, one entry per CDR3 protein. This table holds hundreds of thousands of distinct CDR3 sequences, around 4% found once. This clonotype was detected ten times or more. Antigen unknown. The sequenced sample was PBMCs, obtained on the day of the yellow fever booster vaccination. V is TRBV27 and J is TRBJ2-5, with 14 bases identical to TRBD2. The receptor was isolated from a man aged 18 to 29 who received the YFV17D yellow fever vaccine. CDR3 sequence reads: CASRRLAGGPETQYF. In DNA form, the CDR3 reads TGTGCCAGCAGGCGACTAGCGGGGGGGCCAGAGACCCAGTACTTC.